The 27 T cell receptor beta chains below come from one sample, sequenced in a study of blood T cell repertoires in COVID-19. Profiled with immunoSEQ multiplex PCR; TCRdb holds only in-frame clones, not every one. The repertoire consists of around 400,000 clones, with around 87% occurring once and the leading ten covering roughly 2%. The sequenced sample was peripheral blood. The receptors come from an older woman with COVID-19, enrolled during active disease.

This clone turned up a few times. The V gene is TRBV18, the J gene TRBJ1-6; 10 positions agree with TRBD1. Germline CDR1 KGHSH, CDR2 LQKENI. V was pared by 3 bases and J by 9 bases, with 8 bases of the junction left unmatched. This CDR3 has 16 residues. CDR3 in amino acids: CASSPTRTGGPSPLHF. CDR3 coding DNA: TGTGCCAGCTCACCTACACGGACAGGGGGGCCTTCACCCCTCCACTTT.

The chain employs TRBV27 and TRBJ1-6; D ambiguous. Germline V lookup: CDR1 MNHEY, CDR2 SMNVEV (reference sequence). The CDR3 totals 14 residues. V shed 10 bases and J shed 10 bases, with 20 bases lying between them. CDR3 loop: CATRGPGVGSPLHF. Here the CDR3 DNA reads TGTGCCACCCGAGGACCGGGAGTAGGATCACCCCTCCACTTT.

This chain connects TRBV7-2 to TRBJ1-5; perhaps TRBD1 as D (5 bases). V lost 5 bases to trimming and J lost 9 bases, with 20 bases between them. This CDR3 has 15 amino acids. The germline V gene encodes CDR1 SGHTA and CDR2 FQGNSA. CDR3 residues: CASSLSDGPQGPQHF. The CDR3 nucleotides read TGTGCCAGCAGCCTATCGGACGGACCCCAGGGGCCCCAGCATTTT.

V usage is TRBV7-2 and J usage is TRBJ1-1; the D is unclear. Trimming cost V 3 bases and J 4 bases, with 12 bases left between them. Germline lookup yields CDR1 SGHTA and CDR2 FQGNSA. The CDR3 totals 14 residues. CDR3 sequence reads: CASSFREVSTEAFF. CDR3 coding DNA: TGTGCCAGCAGCTTCCGGGAAGTAAGCACTGAAGCTTTCTTT.

DNA for the CDR3: TGTGCCAGCAGTTACGGAGGACTAGCGGGGGTCACAGATACGCAGTATTTT. As protein: CASSYGGLAGVTDTQYF. J is TRBJ2-3 and V is TRBV6-2 or TRBV6-3; 13 positions agree with TRBD2. Germline trimming cut 2 bases from V and 2 bases from J; bases unmatched to any gene: 4. The CDR3 is 17 amino acids. Germline lookup yields CDR1 MNHEY and CDR2 SVGEGT.

This clone was detected once. The gene calls are TRBV7-3 and TRBJ2-2; D perhaps matches TRBD1 (5 bases). CDR1 SGHTA and CDR2 FQGTGA come from the germline V gene. CDR3 size: 13 residues. V lost 2 bases and J lost 6, with 7 bases in between. CDR3: CASSLWGSGELFF. The DNA for the CDR3 is TGTGCCAGCAGCTTATGGGGCTCCGGGGAGCTGTTTTTT.

The V and J genes are TRBV12-3 or TRBV12-4 and TRBJ1-2; 10 bases are shared with TRBD1. Germline trimming cut 5 bases from V and 8 bases from J; bases unmatched to any gene: 2. The CDR3 covers 12 residues. CDR3 bases: TGTGCCAGCAGTGACAGGGGGCTCGGCTACACCTTC. Its translation: CASSDRGLGYTF.

The J gene is TRBJ1-2, the V gene TRBV6-5; D is perhaps TRBD1 (5 bases). The CDR3 is 14 amino acids. Germline assignment: CDR1 MNHEY and CDR2 SVGAGI. V gave up 8 bases and J gave up 0 bases, with 13 bases separating them. CDR3 residues: CASRKGPSNYGYTF. DNA for the CDR3: TGTGCCAGCCGCAAGGGGCCCTCTAACTATGGCTACACCTTC.

The gene calls are TRBV5-1 and TRBJ2-3; D possibly corresponds to TRBD1 (5 bases). Deletions cut 4 bases from V and 4 bases from J, with 7 bases between. Per the germline V gene, CDR1 is SGHRS and CDR2 is YFSETQ. The CDR3 length is 12 residues. The CDR3 nucleotides read TGCGCCAGCAGCGTAGGGGCAGATACGCAGTATTTT. Amino acid sequence: CASSVGADTQYF. The full variable domain, in which reference TRBV5-1 and TRBJ2-3 provide the parts outside the CDR3, is KAGVTQTPRYLIKTRGQQVTLSCSPISGHRSVSWYQQTPGQGLQFLFEYFSETQRNKGNFPGRFSGRQFSNSRSEMNVSTLELGDSALYLCASSVGADTQYFGPGTRLTVL.

In DNA, the CDR3 is TGTGCCAGCAGCAAAACGACAGGGGGCGGCCATGGCTACACCTTC. This encodes CASSKTTGGGHGYTF. This rearrangement joins TRBV7-9 to TRBJ1-2, with 10 positions matching TRBD1. Germline CDR1 is SEHNR and CDR2 is FQNEAQ (reference sequence). V gave up 5 bases and J gave up 6 bases; unmatched junction bases: 9. CDR3 length: 15 amino acids.

The chain links TRBV7-9 to TRBJ1-1; maybe TRBD1 (6 bases). Germline lookup yields CDR1 SEHNR and CDR2 FQNEAQ (reference sequence). Trimming cost V 6 bases and J 1 base, with 12 bases left between them. The CDR3 consists of 14 residues. In DNA, the CDR3 is TGTGCCAGCAGTTCACAGGGTTGGAACACTGAAGCTTTCTTT. Translation gives CASSSQGWNTEAFF.

The count of this clone is one. The gene calls are TRBV5-4 and TRBJ1-6, with TRBD1 identical over 9 bases. V lost 2 bases and J lost 7; bases outside the gene matches: 1. Germline CDR1 reads SGHNT; CDR2 reads YYREEE (reference sequence). CDR3 length equals 14 residues. The CDR3 DNA sequence: TGTGCCAGCAGCTTAGGGACAGGGAATTCACCCCTCCACTTT. It is translated as CASSLGTGNSPLHF.

This clone was counted once. The V call is TRBV5-1, the J call TRBJ2-3, with D possibly being TRBD2 (6 bases). This CDR3 is built from 15 residues. Between the trimmed V and J ends, which lost 4 bases and 0 bases, there was a span of 12 bases. Looked up from germline, CDR1 is SGHRS and CDR2 is YFSETQ. The CDR3 is CASSQAGRSTDTQYF. In nucleotides, the CDR3 is TGCGCCAGCAGCCAGGCGGGACGTAGCACAGATACGCAGTATTTT.

The J gene is TRBJ2-4, the V gene TRBV7-9, with D tentatively TRBD1 (5 bases). This CDR3 contains 13 residues. Per germline, CDR1 SEHNR and CDR2 FQNEAQ (reference sequence). Trimming pared 4 bases from V and 15 bases from J, leaving 19 bases between. The CDR3 sequence is CASSSPVTLGVYF. CDR3 in DNA: TGTGCCAGCAGCTCACCGGTGACATTAGGGGTGTACTTC.

CDR3 DNA sequence: TGTGCCAGCAGCTTCCCTAGCGGGGGTAGCACAGATACGCAGTATTTT. It encodes CASSFPSGGSTDTQYF. This sequence joins TRBV7-8 and TRBJ2-3; 10 bases are a match to TRBD2. This CDR3 comprises 16 residues. J was trimmed by 0 bases and V by 3 bases; bases with no gene match: 3. The V gene's germline CDR1 is SGHVS and CDR2 FQNEAQ.

As for this clone: Other DNA variants within this sample encode the same CDR3. The rearrangement links TRBV18 to TRBJ1-2; tentatively, D is TRBD1 (6 bases). The CDR3 extends over 13 amino acids. From germline, CDR1 is KGHSH and CDR2 LQKENI. The V gene lost 6 bases and the J gene lost 5 bases, with 13 bases spanning the gap. The CDR3 DNA follows: TGTGCCAGCTCGCCCACAGGGACGTATGGCTACACCTTC. Its protein product is CASSPTGTYGYTF.

J is TRBJ1-1 and V is TRBV28; 9 nucleotides agree with TRBD1. The CDR3 spans 15 residues. Losses at the gene ends were 6 bases for V and 4 bases for J; bases not matched to a gene: 9. The germline V gene has CDR1 MDHEN and CDR2 SYDVKM. CDR3 in DNA: TGTGCCAGCAGCCCATTTAGGACAGGGGCCACTGAAGCTTTCTTT. Translation: CASSPFRTGATEAFF.

The V call is TRBV29-1, the J call TRBJ2-5, with D perhaps TRBD2 (6 bases). This CDR3 has 12 residues. Germline V gene lookup returns CDR1 SQVTM and CDR2 ANQGSEA. The germline V and J ends were trimmed by 7 bases and 4 bases, with 13 bases remaining between them. Written as DNA, the CDR3 is TGCAGCGCGGGACGGAGGGGAGAGACCCAGTACTTC. It encodes CSAGRRGETQYF.

The V and J genes are TRBV7-2 and TRBJ1-4, with 8 bases aligning to TRBD1. Unmatched junction bases numbered 12, after V lost 5 bases and J lost 7 bases. The CDR3 is made up of 16 amino acids. CDR1 is SGHTA and CDR2 is FQGNSA in the germline V gene. CDR3 sequence: CASSAGGGRKSEKLFF. The DNA for the CDR3 is TGTGCCAGCAGCGCAGGGGGCGGACGGAAAAGTGAAAAACTGTTTTTT. The full variable domain, in which reference TRBV7-2 and TRBJ1-4 provide the parts outside the CDR3, is GAGVSQSPSNKVTEKGKDVELRCDPISGHTALYWYRQSLGQGLEFLIYFQGNSAPDKSGLPSDRFSAERTGGSVSTLTIQRTQQEDSAVYLCASSAGGGRKSEKLFFGSGTQLSVL.

This chain connects TRBV5-1 to TRBJ2-1; 7 bases map to TRBD1. The CDR3 has 14 amino acids. J gave up 4 bases and V 3 bases, and 4 bases lay outside the gene matches. Germline-derived CDR1 and CDR2 are SGHRS and YFSETQ. CDR3 protein: CASSWDSLYNEQFF. The CDR3 region has the DNA TGCGCCAGCAGCTGGGACAGCTTATACAATGAGCAGTTCTTC.

The chain has TRBV5-1 and TRBJ2-2; 10 bases align to TRBD2. Germline loops: CDR1 SGHRS, CDR2 YFSETQ. Trimming took 6 bases from V and 6 from J; bases not matched to a gene: 8. CDR3 size: 15 residues. The DNA of the CDR3 is TGCGCCAGCACTGAGCGGGGGGGCCCGTCCGGGGAGCTGTTTTTT. Translation: CASTERGGPSGELFF.

The chain employs TRBV20-1 and TRBJ2-3; D not certain. This CDR3 has 13 residues. V was shortened by 3 bases and J by 1 base, with 8 bases between the two germline ends. Germline assignment: CDR1 DFQATT and CDR2 SNEGSKA (reference sequence). CDR3 nucleotide sequence: TGCAGTGCTAGTGGTCAGGGCACAGATACGCAGTATTTT. Amino acid sequence: CSASGQGTDTQYF.

The gene calls are TRBV18 and TRBJ1-1; 9 positions agree with TRBD1. The CDR3 contains 14 residues. The ends lost 6 bases at V and 5 bases at J; junction bases unmatched: 7. Germline CDR1 reads KGHSH; CDR2 reads LQKENI. Written as DNA, the CDR3 is TGTGCCAGCTCCCCAACCGGGACAGGGACTGAAGCTTTCTTT. Translated: CASSPTGTGTEAFF.

The rearrangement uses TRBV11-2 and TRBJ1-1; 7 bases match TRBD1. The V gene's germline CDR1 is SGHAT and CDR2 FQNNGV. The V segment lost 1 base and the J segment 5 bases; nucleotides outside the gene matches: 13. The CDR3 contains 17 residues. CDR3 loop: CASSLVSAGGGGTEAFF. CDR3 DNA: TGTGCCAGCAGCTTAGTTTCTGCAGGGGGAGGAGGGACTGAAGCTTTCTTT.

This chain links TRBV5-6 with TRBJ1-2; 10 nucleotides match TRBD1. The CDR3 sequence is 14 residues long. The V segment lost 2 bases and the J segment 8 bases; nucleotides outside the gene matches: 6. Germline CDR1 and CDR2: SGHDT and YYEEEE. This CDR3 is CASSFAGQGPGYTF. As DNA, the CDR3 is TGTGCCAGCAGCTTCGCGGGACAGGGGCCGGGCTACACCTTC.

The chain couples TRBV4-1 to TRBJ1-1; tentatively, D is TRBD1 (6 bases). The CDR3 totals 13 residues. Trimming left V 4 bases short and J 4 bases short, with 10 bases between. Germline-derived CDR1 and CDR2 are MGHRA and YSYEKL. In DNA form, the CDR3 reads TGCGCCAGCAGCCCCGGGACAACCACTGAAGCTTTCTTT. Residues: CASSPGTTTEAFF.

The rearrangement uses TRBV9 and TRBJ2-1; D is unresolved. There are 15 residues in the CDR3. The V end was cut by 1 base, the J end by 0 bases, with 8 bases between. From germline, CDR1 is SGDLS and CDR2 YYNGEE. The CDR3 DNA sequence: TGTGCCAGCAGCGTAAGCCATCTCTCCTACAATGAGCAGTTCTTC. Translation gives CASSVSHLSYNEQFF.